These 31 T cell receptor beta chains originate from one sample sequenced in a study of T-cell memory formation after mild COVID-19. MiXCR, applied by TCRdb to the 5' RACE reads, yields one record per CDR3 protein. The table records about 340,000 distinct CDR3 sequences, 13% of them present only once. The sequencing input was PBMCs or a T cell subset sorted from them (not recorded which). These TCRs come from a man aged 18 to 35 who had mild COVID-19 (a few samples of this study predate the infection). Cell type and time point are not known.

This rearrangement joins TRBV7-2 to TRBJ1-3, with unresolved D. CDR3 length: 14 residues. The germline V gene encodes CDR1 SGHTA and CDR2 FQGNSA. V lost 1 base and J lost 4, with 8 bases in between. CDR3 DNA sequence: TGTGCCAGCAGCTTAGTGGGGAGAGGAAACACCATATATTTT. The encoded protein is CASSLVGRGNTIYF.

This clonotype was detected only a few times. V usage is TRBV12-3 or TRBV12-4 and J usage is TRBJ2-7, with 9 bases fitting TRBD2. The CDR3 is 14 amino acids. Germline trimming cut 6 bases from V and 5 bases from J; bases unmatched to any gene: 8. Written as DNA, the CDR3 is TGTGCCAGCAGCCCGGGACTAGCAATCCACGAGCAGTACGTC. It specifies CASSPGLAIHEQYV.

This clonotype was found a few times. The chain carries TRBV6-2 or TRBV6-3 and TRBJ2-2; no reliable D call. In germline, CDR1 is MNHEY, CDR2 SVGEGT. Trimming cost V 2 bases and J 4 bases, with 8 bases left between them. The CDR3 sequence is 14 residues long. For the CDR3, the DNA is TGTGCCAGCAGTTACGGCGCAGTCACCGGGGAGCTGTTTTTT. Translation gives CASSYGAVTGELFF.

V is TRBV7-9 and J is TRBJ2-7; 8 nucleotides agree with TRBD1. This CDR3 contains 15 residues. Germline V gives CDR1 SEHNR, CDR2 FQNEAQ (reference sequence). Trimming at V came to 5 bases and at J to 0 bases, leaving 6 bases not matched to a gene. The CDR3 DNA sequence: TGTGCCAGCAGCGGAGGGGGACAGGACTCCTACGAGCAGTACTTC. Translation: CASSGGGQDSYEQYF. Complete variable domain (other parts from reference TRBV7-9 and TRBJ2-7): DTGVSQNPRHKITKRGQNVTFRCDPISEHNRLYWYRQTLGQGPEFLTYFQNEAQLEKSRLLSDRFSAERPKGSFSTLEIQRTEQGDSAMYLCASSGGGQDSYEQYFGPGTRLTVT.

This clonotype was seen ten or more times. V is TRBV2 and J is TRBJ2-2, with TRBD1 matching 8 bases. Germline V gene lookup returns CDR1 SNHLY and CDR2 FYNNEI. V lost 3 bases to trimming and J lost 2 bases; unmatched junction nucleotides: 2. The CDR3 contains 15 residues. The CDR3 region is CASSDSGGNTGELFF. CDR3 coding DNA: TGTGCCAGCAGTGATTCAGGGGGCAACACCGGGGAGCTGTTTTTT.

Many counts were recorded for this clonotype. The V and J genes are TRBV10-3 and TRBJ2-3; D gene uncertain. V lost 5 bases and J 2 bases, leaving 8 bases between the germline ends. Germline-derived CDR1 and CDR2 are ENHRY and SYGVKD. This CDR3 spans 13 amino acids. CDR3 loop: CAISRLSTDTQYF. In nucleotides, the CDR3 is TGTGCCATCAGTCGGTTGTCCACAGATACGCAGTATTTT.

This clonotype was recorded a few times. This chain connects TRBV7-3 to TRBJ2-3, with 9 bases fitting TRBD1. Losses at the gene ends were 0 bases for V and 2 bases for J; bases not matched to a gene: 0. The germline CDR1 and CDR2 sequences are SGHTA and FQGTGA. The CDR3 totals 15 residues. The CDR3 sequence: CASSLTQGATDTQYF. CDR3 coding DNA: TGTGCCAGCAGCTTAACACAGGGGGCCACAGATACGCAGTATTTT.

This clonotype appeared a few times. The chain combines TRBV11-2 with TRBJ2-1; D is possibly TRBD1 (6 bases). Germline V gene data show CDR1 as SGHAT and CDR2 as FQNNGV. Trimming shortened V by 5 bases and J by 4 bases, and 15 bases separated the two germline ends. CDR3 length: 15 amino acids. The CDR3 nucleotides read TGTGCCAGCAGCCCCCGCCAGGGGTGGTACAATGAGCAGTTCTTC. Translating gives CASSPRQGWYNEQFF.

This clonotype came up a few times. V is TRBV7-8 and J is TRBJ2-6, with D perhaps matching TRBD1 (5 bases). The CDR3 extends over 17 amino acids. Germline CDR1 reads SGHVS; CDR2 reads FQNEAQ. Between the trimmed V and J ends, which lost 1 base and 4 bases, there was a span of 14 bases. The CDR3 DNA is TGTGCCAGCAGCTTAGGCCCAGGGTATTCCGGGGCCAACGTCCTGACTTTC. Its protein is CASSLGPGYSGANVLTF.

This rearrangement joins TRBV4-3 to TRBJ1-1; 9 bases fit TRBD1. V was clipped by 5 bases and J by 4 bases; unmatched bases: 5. This CDR3 has 14 residues. Germline values: CDR1 LGHNA, CDR2 YSLEER. The CDR3 loop reads CASSFRQGGTEAFF. CDR3 in DNA: TGCGCCAGCAGCTTTAGACAGGGGGGCACTGAAGCTTTCTTT.

The gene calls are TRBV2 and TRBJ1-1; TRBD1 agrees at 10 bases. Germline CDR1 and CDR2: SNHLY and FYNNEI. The CDR3 has 14 residues. The ends lost 6 bases at V and 2 bases at J; junction bases unmatched: 3. The CDR3 DNA is TGTGCCAGCAGGGAGACAGGGGGCAACACTGAAGCTTTCTTT. Translated, it gives CASRETGGNTEAFF.

The V gene is TRBV9, the J gene TRBJ2-5; 8 nucleotides match TRBD1. Germline CDR1 reads SGDLS; CDR2 reads YYNGEE. CDR3 length equals 15 residues. J was trimmed by 5 bases and V by 3 bases; bases with no gene match: 9. The CDR3, as DNA: TGTGCCAGCAGCGAGGAACAGGGGGGAGGTGAGACCCAGTACTTC. The encoded protein is CASSEEQGGGETQYF.

V and J are TRBV5-1 and TRBJ2-7, with D possibly TRBD2 on 6 matching bases. This CDR3 comprises 14 residues. Germline loops: CDR1 SGHRS, CDR2 YFSETQ. The V gene lost 1 base and the J gene lost 2 bases, with 10 bases spanning the gap. The CDR3 sequence is CASSLLGGAYEQYV. The CDR3 DNA sequence: TGCGCCAGCAGCTTGCTCGGGGGTGCCTACGAGCAGTACGTC.

This clonotype was picked up a small number of times. V and J are TRBV7-9 and TRBJ1-5; 9 bases line up with TRBD1. Per germline, CDR1 SEHNR and CDR2 FQNEAQ (reference sequence). The CDR3 contains 17 residues. V shed 5 bases and J 4 bases; nucleotides not matched to a gene: 12. CDR3 nucleotide sequence: TGTGCCAGCAGCCACGGGACAGGGTTGTTGGGGAATCAGCCCCAGCATTTT. This codes for CASSHGTGLLGNQPQHF.

This clonotype has just a few counts. The V gene is TRBV15, the J gene TRBJ2-5; possibly TRBD1 or TRBD2 for D (6 bases each). The germline V and J ends were trimmed by 5 bases and 5 bases, with 15 bases remaining between them. CDR1 is LNHNV and CDR2 is YYDKDF in the germline V gene (reference sequence). This CDR3 spans 14 amino acids. CDR3 bases: TGTGCCACCAGCGCCGAACGGGGGCTCGAGACCCAGTACTTC. It translates to CATSAERGLETQYF.

This clonotype was counted between two and nine times. This chain connects TRBV7-2 to TRBJ1-2; the D gene is possibly TRBD1 (5 bases). This CDR3 has 15 residues. Trimming removed 2 bases from V and 6 bases from J, with 16 bases in between. Germline CDR1 and CDR2: SGHTA and FQGNSA. In DNA form, the CDR3 reads TGTGCCAGCAGCTTACGTCGGGGGATGCTTAATGGCTACACCTTC. Protein: CASSLRRGMLNGYTF.

The chain combines TRBV20-1 with TRBJ2-3, with D unclear. The ends were cut back, 3 bases at V and 10 bases at J, with 11 bases in the middle. CDR1 DFQATT and CDR2 SNEGSKA come from the germline V gene (reference sequence). The CDR3 is 11 amino acids. The CDR3 spells CSARGNRAQYF. CDR3 bases: TGCAGTGCTAGGGGGAATCGCGCGCAGTATTTT.

This clonotype was seen more than once but under ten times. The chain recombines TRBV28 with TRBJ1-3, with unresolved D. The CDR3 loop spans 15 amino acids. Germline loops: CDR1 MDHEN, CDR2 SYDVKM. V lost 3 bases and J lost 0, with 9 bases in between. CDR3 nucleotides: TGTGCCAGCAGTTTGGCGGTCCGCTCTGGAAACACCATATATTTT. Its protein is CASSLAVRSGNTIYF.

This clonotype appeared a few times. V is TRBV27 and J is TRBJ1-5; 8 bases match TRBD1. This CDR3 is 14 amino acids long. From germline, CDR1 is MNHEY and CDR2 SMNVEV (reference sequence). V shed 6 bases and J 7 bases; nucleotides not matched to a gene: 8. The CDR3 coding sequence is TGTGCCAGCAGCTTCCAGGGGGCAGAACAGCCCCAGCATTTT. Translated, it gives CASSFQGAEQPQHF.

The gene calls are TRBV7-3 and TRBJ1-6; TRBD1 might be the D (5 bases). Germline CDR1 is SGHTA and CDR2 is FQGTGA. V dropped 4 bases and J dropped 5 bases, with 9 bases sitting between them. CDR3 length: 14 residues. The CDR3 reads CASSSQGNNSPLHF. CDR3 in DNA: TGTGCCAGCAGCTCGCAGGGAAATAATTCACCCCTCCACTTT.

The rearrangement uses TRBV24-1 and TRBJ2-3; D is unclear. The CDR3 spans 14 residues. V shed 8 bases and J shed 6 bases, with 17 bases lying between them. Per germline, CDR1 KGHDR and CDR2 SFDVKD. The CDR3 loop reads CATKSPFTSDTQYF. The CDR3 bases are TGTGCCACCAAATCCCCCTTCACGTCGGATACGCAGTATTTT.

This clonotype turned up a few times. V and J are TRBV6-5 and TRBJ1-6; 9 nucleotides line up with TRBD1. The CDR3 sequence is 12 residues long. J was trimmed by 10 bases and V by 6 bases; bases with no gene match: 1. Germline V gene sequence: CDR1 MNHEY, CDR2 SVGAGI. The CDR3 DNA reads TGTGCCAGCAGGACAGGGGGGTCACCCCTCCACTTT. Translating it yields CASRTGGSPLHF.

Only a few counts were recorded for this clonotype. The V call is TRBV10-3, the J call TRBJ1-1; 10 bases are shared with TRBD1. This CDR3 comprises 13 residues. Germline-derived CDR1 and CDR2 are ENHRY and SYGVKD. V was clipped by 6 bases and J by 7 bases; unmatched bases: 5. Written as DNA, the CDR3 is TGTGCCATCAGCGCCGGGACAGGGGTTGAAGCTTTCTTT. Protein sequence: CAISAGTGVEAFF.

V and J are TRBV23-1 and TRBJ2-3, with D perhaps TRBD1 (6 bases). TRBV23-1 is an ORF; its function is uncertain. V was trimmed by 5 bases and J by 3 bases, leaving 18 bases between them. CDR3 length equals 16 residues. The CDR3 here is CASSLCDRLITDTQYF. Here the CDR3 DNA reads TGCGCCAGCAGTTTATGCGACAGGTTGATTACAGATACGCAGTATTTT.

This clonotype was detected only a few times. The rearrangement joins TRBV10-3 to TRBJ1-5, with D unresolved. The CDR3 is made up of 15 amino acids. The V and J ends lost 0 bases and 4 bases respectively, with 10 bases between them. Germline lookup yields CDR1 ENHRY and CDR2 SYGVKD. CDR3 nucleotides: TGTGCCATCAGTGAGTCGATTTGGCGGAATCAGCCCCAGCATTTT. The encoded protein is CAISESIWRNQPQHF.

This clonotype was seen at least ten times. The chain is built from TRBV11-2 and TRBJ2-2; possibly TRBD2 for D (5 bases). Germline assignment: CDR1 SGHAT and CDR2 FQNNGV. The CDR3 is 14 residues long. Deletions cut 4 bases from V and 6 bases from J, with 12 bases between. The CDR3 sequence: CASSSLVDAGELFF. Written as DNA, the CDR3 is TGTGCCAGCAGCTCACTAGTTGATGCCGGGGAGCTGTTTTTT. Combining the CDR3 with reference TRBV11-2 and TRBJ2-2 gives the whole variable domain EAGVAQSPRYKIIEKRQSVAFWCNPISGHATLYWYQQILGQGPKLLIQFQNNGVVDDSQLPKDRFSAERLKGVDSTLKIQPAKLEDSAVYLCASSSLVDAGELFFGEGSRLTVL.

This clonotype was recorded a few times. The V call is TRBV18, the J call TRBJ2-5, with TRBD1 matching over 7 bases. The CDR3 has 17 residues. Trimming cost V 6 bases and J 0 bases; bases outside gene matches: 13. Per germline, CDR1 KGHSH and CDR2 LQKENI. This CDR3 reads CASSTGEPDSYQETQYF. The CDR3 nucleotides are TGTGCCAGCTCCACAGGGGAACCAGACAGTTACCAAGAGACCCAGTACTTC.

In this sample, this clonotype turned up a few times. A junction boundary mismatches the germline segment, possibly from a read error. CDR3 residues: CASSPTGDAKEKLFF. CDR3 bases: TGTGCCAGCTCACCTACAGGGGACGCTAAGGAAAAACTGTTTTTT. This rearrangement joins TRBV18 to TRBJ1-4, with 7 bases fitting TRBD1. The germline CDR1 and CDR2 sequences are KGHSH and LQKENI. The CDR3 extends over 15 amino acids.

This clonotype was seen more than once but under ten times. This chain links TRBV28 with TRBJ2-1, with D perhaps TRBD1 (6 bases). The germline CDR1 and CDR2 sequences are MDHEN and SYDVKM. This CDR3 region has 15 residues. Trimming took 6 bases from V and 14 from J, leaving 26 bases between them. The CDR3 sequence: CASSQIGRDAAGEFF. CDR3 nucleotides: TGTGCCAGCAGCCAGATCGGACGGGACGCAGCAGGGGAGTTCTTC.

The chain is built from TRBV11-2 and TRBJ2-1, with TRBD2 identical over 9 bases. The CDR3 contains 15 residues. J lost 6 bases, V lost 3 bases, and 6 bases had no gene match. In germline, CDR1 is SGHAT, CDR2 FQNNGV. Here the CDR3 reads CASSFTPSGVNEQFF. CDR3 coding DNA: TGTGCCAGCAGCTTCACTCCTAGCGGGGTCAATGAGCAGTTCTTC. The full variable domain, with the rest looked up from reference TRBV11-2 and TRBJ2-1, is EAGVAQSPRYKIIEKRQSVAFWCNPISGHATLYWYQQILGQGPKLLIQFQNNGVVDDSQLPKDRFSAERLKGVDSTLKIQPAKLEDSAVYLCASSFTPSGVNEQFFGPGTRLTVL.

This clonotype has just a few counts. The V gene is TRBV7-9, the J gene TRBJ2-4; 7 bases are a match to TRBD2. This CDR3 comprises 16 residues. CDR1 SEHNR and CDR2 FQNEAQ come from the germline V gene (reference sequence). V shed 3 bases, J shed 0 bases, and the junction held 5 bases outside the gene matches. CDR3 region: CASSLGGDLAKNIQYF. The CDR3 DNA sequence: TGTGCCAGCAGCTTGGGGGGGGATCTAGCCAAAAACATTCAGTACTTC.